One and the same sample provided the 2 T cell receptor beta chains below, sequenced in a study of tissue T cells after allogeneic stem cell transplantation. Clones were sequenced by immunoSEQ multiplex PCR, and TCRdb holds only the in-frame ones, with some missing. The sample holds 8,000 to 10,000 clones, about 35% seen once. The time point was: mouse harvest day 14 after allogeneic transplant. Each mouse received 10^7 T-cell-depleted marrow cells plus 10^6 splenic CD5+ T cells by tail vein. Sequenced input: skin. These receptors were obtained from a female BALB/c mouse given C57BL/6 T cells with graft-versus-host disease after an allogeneic hematopoietic cell transplant.

For this clone: Gene names follow the mouse nomenclature. The read comes to an end 1 residue before the CDR3 does, leaving the germline J gene to fill in the end. V gene TRBV29 combines with J gene TRBJ2-5; unclear D gene. Germline V CDR1 and CDR2: MSHET, SYDVDS. Trimming stripped 3 bases from V and 3 bases from J, with 7 bases between. The CDR3 sequence is 13 residues long. The covered CDR3 bases are TGTGCTAGCAGTTTGGGAGATCAAGACACCCAGTAC. It codes for CASSLGDQDTQY. The whole CDR3 sequence is CASSLGDQDTQYF.

There are a few counts of this clone. Mouse names are used for the genes. The sequence runs out 1 residue before the end of the CDR3; the remainder is reconstructed from the germline J gene. The chain is built from TRBV26 and TRBJ1-1; D gene uncertain. Germline assignment: CDR1 KGHPV and CDR2 FQNQEV (reference sequence). V lost 0 bases and J lost 4, with 6 bases in between. The CDR3 is made up of 13 amino acids. The CDR3: CASSLSIATEVFF. Incomplete CDR3 DNA: TGTGCCAGCAGTCTGTCGATTGCCACAGAAGTCTTC.